This T cell receptor (beta chain) was recovered during a study of cytomegalovirus exposure and HLA in healthy donors. Whole-study findings and limits: Among the CMV-associated chains, a few were confirmed in vitro as specific for CMV antigens. It was reported in a later analysis that an Asian-associated ancestry cluster showed fewer N-insertions than the approximately 700-donor mean. Common viral pathogens seemed, in a later analysis, to connect with several of the most significant clusters. Rarity characterized most TCR sequences, yet some public TCRs appeared in many donors.

Concerning this clone: The antigen is not known.

60 Vbeta and 13 Jbeta primers were used in PCR. Using immunoSEQ multiplex PCR, the repertoire was profiled, and TCRdb retains in-frame clones only, with some absent. This sample has nearly 110,000 clones, with around 75% found just once. The sample was PBMCs. This clonotype was obtained from a female donor in good health and CMV-seronegative.

CDR3 DNA sequence: TGTGCCAGTAGTATGGTCCAGGGGCGATATGGCTACACCTTC. This gives the protein CASSMVQGRYGYTF. This chain links TRBV19 with TRBJ1-2; weak D call: TRBD1 (6 bases). V was pared by 3 bases and J by 5 bases, with 13 bases between. The CDR3 has 14 amino acids. Germline V gives CDR1 LNHDA, CDR2 SQIVND (reference sequence). Full variable domain (rest looked up from reference TRBV19 and TRBJ1-2): DGGITQSPKYLFRKEGQNVTLSCEQNLNHDAMYWYRQDPGQGLRLIYYSQIVNDFQKGDIAEGYSVSREKKESFPLTVTSAQKNPTAFYLCASSMVQGRYGYTFGSGTRLTVV.